Shown below are 21 T cell receptor beta chains from a single sample sequenced in a study of cytomegalovirus exposure and HLA in healthy donors. This PCR relied on a set of 60 Vbeta primers and 13 Jbeta primers. Libraries were prepared by immunoSEQ multiplex PCR; TCRdb keeps only in-frame clonotypes and omits some of them. Here the sample spans 200,000 to 300,000 clones, about 81% being singletons. Source material: PBMCs. These TCRs come from a woman in her 40s in good health and CMV-seropositive.

The rearrangement joins TRBV10-1 to TRBJ1-2; the D is unclear. The CDR3 is made up of 13 amino acids. Trimming left V 5 bases short and J 2 bases short, with 9 bases between. The V gene's germline CDR1 is WNHNN and CDR2 SYGVQD (reference sequence). Here the CDR3 reads CASSPDLNYGYTF. The CDR3 bases are TGCGCCAGCAGTCCGGACTTGAACTATGGCTACACCTTC.

The gene calls are TRBV6-5 and TRBJ2-7; perhaps TRBD1 as D (5 bases). This CDR3 contains 15 residues. Trimming removed 6 bases from V and 0 bases from J, with 15 bases in between. The germline V gene encodes CDR1 MNHEY and CDR2 SVGAGI. The CDR3 loop is CASSNETANSYEQYF. The CDR3 DNA reads TGTGCCAGCAGCAACGAGACAGCCAACTCCTACGAGCAGTACTTC.

This clone has only one observation. This chain connects TRBV19 to TRBJ1-2; 8 bases fit TRBD1. The germline V gene encodes CDR1 LNHDA and CDR2 SQIVND (reference sequence). V gave up 8 bases and J gave up 2 bases; unmatched junction bases: 10. This CDR3 has 15 residues. The CDR3 protein is CASGPLDRVNYGYTF. CDR3 coding DNA: TGTGCCAGTGGACCCTTGGACAGGGTGAACTATGGCTACACCTTC.

This rearrangement joins TRBV2 to TRBJ2-5, with D possibly matching TRBD1 (5 bases). Judging by the DNA end, TRBJ2-7 fits better; the J call may be wrong. Germline V gene data show CDR1 as SNHLY and CDR2 as FYNNEI. The CDR3 loop spans 11 amino acids. The CDR3 loop is CASKTTDEQYF. CDR3 nucleotide sequence: TGTGCCAGCAAGACGACAGACGAGCAGTACTTC.

The rearrangement joins TRBV5-1 to TRBJ2-7; possible D gene TRBD2, 5 bases. Trimming took 0 bases from V and 3 from J, leaving 7 bases between them. Germline values: CDR1 SGHRS, CDR2 YFSETQ. The length of the CDR3 is 13 residues. The CDR3 sequence is CASSLVGSYEQYF. DNA of the CDR3: TGCGCCAGCAGCTTGGTAGGGAGCTACGAGCAGTACTTC.

This clone showed up just a few times. The chain has TRBV7-2 and TRBJ1-1; the D is unclear. CDR1 and CDR2 from the germline V gene are SGHTA and FQGNSA. The CDR3 contains 14 residues. V was clipped by 1 base and J by 0 bases, with 6 bases between them. In DNA, the CDR3 is TGTGCCAGCAGCTTAGTACGGGTGAACACTGAAGCTTTCTTT. This encodes CASSLVRVNTEAFF. Based on the CDR3 plus reference TRBV7-2 and TRBJ1-1, the full variable domain is GAGVSQSPSNKVTEKGKDVELRCDPISGHTALYWYRQSLGQGLEFLIYFQGNSAPDKSGLPSDRFSAERTGGSVSTLTIQRTQQEDSAVYLCASSLVRVNTEAFFGQGTRLTVV.

The gene calls are TRBV4-3 and TRBJ2-2; TRBD2 matches at 9 bases. This CDR3 has 17 amino acids. Germline-derived CDR1 and CDR2 are LGHNA and YSLEER. V was pared by 5 bases and J by 7 bases, with 14 bases of the junction left unmatched. The CDR3 region has the DNA TGCGCCAGCAGCGCGAACACCGGGACTAGCTTTCGCGGGGAGCTGTTTTTT. Amino acid sequence: CASSANTGTSFRGELFF.

CDR3 residues: CASSLWGEHTDTQYF. CDR3 nucleotide sequence: TGTGCCAGCAGCCTTTGGGGGGAACACACAGATACGCAGTATTTT. The rearrangement links TRBV13 to TRBJ2-3; D possibly corresponds to TRBD2 (6 bases). Germline assignment: CDR1 PRHDT and CDR2 FYEKMQ (reference sequence). The CDR3 is 15 residues long. V was trimmed by 5 bases and J by 2 bases, leaving 14 bases between them.

The V and J genes are TRBV28 and TRBJ2-7, with D maybe TRBD2 (6 bases). Between the trimmed V and J ends, which lost 3 bases and 6 bases, there was a span of 12 bases. Germline lookup yields CDR1 MDHEN and CDR2 SYDVKM. The CDR3 totals 13 residues. The CDR3 DNA reads TGTGCCAGCAGTTTTACTTACGGGGGCGAGCAGTACTTC. This translates into CASSFTYGGEQYF.

This chain joins TRBV4-1 and TRBJ2-3, with TRBD2 matching 9 bases. The CDR3 totals 16 residues. Per germline, CDR1 MGHRA and CDR2 YSYEKL. With V trimmed by 2 bases and J by 4 bases, 7 bases remained unmatched. CDR3 coding DNA: TGCGCCAGCAGCCAATGGCTAGCGGGATTCGCAGATACGCAGTATTTT. It translates to CASSQWLAGFADTQYF.

The gene calls are TRBV6-5 and TRBJ1-4; D is ambiguous. The germline V gene has CDR1 MNHEY and CDR2 SVGAGI. The CDR3 sequence is 14 residues long. Between the trimmed V and J ends, which lost 5 bases and 7 bases, there was a span of 14 bases. CDR3 sequence: CASSLGGRSEKLFF. The DNA of the CDR3 is TGTGCCAGCAGTCTGGGCGGGAGGAGTGAAAAACTGTTTTTT.

The rearrangement joins TRBV7-6 to TRBJ2-1; 15 bases align to TRBD2. In germline, CDR1 is SGHVS, CDR2 FNYEAQ. The CDR3 sequence is 16 residues long. The J segment lost 10 bases and the V segment lost 1 base, leaving 5 bases of the junction unmatched. CDR3 DNA: TGTGCCAGCAGCTTAGGAGGAGGGACTAGCGGGAGGGAGCAGTTCTTC. Translation gives CASSLGGGTSGREQFF.

The chain joins TRBV9 to TRBJ2-2; D is unresolved. Germline V gene data show CDR1 as SGDLS and CDR2 as YYNGEE. The CDR3 length is 13 residues. V dropped 4 bases and J dropped 4 bases, with 8 bases sitting between them. CDR3 sequence reads: CASSRLGTGELFF. CDR3 nucleotides: TGTGCCAGCAGCCGACTGGGCACCGGGGAGCTGTTTTTT.

V is TRBV5-1 and J is TRBJ2-7, with 8 nucleotides matching TRBD1. There are 13 residues in the CDR3. CDR1 is SGHRS and CDR2 is YFSETQ in the germline V gene. J was trimmed by 5 bases and V by 3 bases; bases with no gene match: 4. In nucleotides, the CDR3 is TGCGCCAGCAGCTCGGGGGACAGGAACGAGCAGTACTTC. Its translation: CASSSGDRNEQYF. Looking up the rest from reference TRBV5-1 and TRBJ2-7 gives the full variable domain: KAGVTQTPRYLIKTRGQQVTLSCSPISGHRSVSWYQQTPGQGLQFLFEYFSETQRNKGNFPGRFSGRQFSNSRSEMNVSTLELGDSALYLCASSSGDRNEQYFGPGTRLTVT.

This chain links TRBV5-6 with TRBJ2-4, with 8 bases identical to TRBD1. The CDR3 spans 16 residues. V dropped 0 bases and J dropped 7; count of bases not matched to a gene: 9. Germline loops: CDR1 SGHDT, CDR2 YYEEEE. DNA for the CDR3: TGTGCCAGCAGCTTGGGACAGGGGTTTATCGTGAACATTCAGTACTTC. The encoded protein is CASSLGQGFIVNIQYF. Drawing the rest from reference TRBV5-6 and TRBJ2-4, the complete variable domain is DAGVTQSPTHLIKTRGQQVTLRCSPKSGHDTVSWYQQALGQGPQFIFQYYEEEERQRGNFPDRFSGHQFPNYSSELNVNALLLGDSALYLCASSLGQGFIVNIQYFGAGTRLSVL.

J is TRBJ1-6 and V is TRBV7-9; weak D call: TRBD1 (5 bases). V lost 5 bases, J lost 9 bases, and 11 bases lay in between. Germline V lookup: CDR1 SEHNR, CDR2 FQNEAQ (reference sequence). CDR3 size: 13 residues. CDR3 DNA: TGTGCCAGCAGCACGGGGGACGGTTCACCCCTCCACTTT. It is translated as CASSTGDGSPLHF.

The rearrangement links TRBV6-6 to TRBJ2-3; 13 positions agree with TRBD2. The CDR3 is 14 residues long. The germline V gene encodes CDR1 MNHNY and CDR2 SVGAGI (reference sequence). Losses at the gene ends were 7 bases for V and 4 bases for J; bases not matched to a gene: 2. The CDR3 bases are TGTGCCAGCAAAACTAGCGGGGGGGCAGATACGCAGTATTTT. Translated, it gives CASKTSGGADTQYF.

The rearrangement joins TRBV4-3 to TRBJ1-2, with 8 bases that match TRBD1. Per the germline V gene, CDR1 is LGHNA and CDR2 is YSLEER. With V trimmed by 3 bases and J by 4 bases, 7 bases remained unmatched. CDR3 length equals 15 residues. The CDR3 DNA reads TGCGCCAGCAGCCAGGAACAGGGGGTCGGCTATGGCTACACCTTC. This encodes CASSQEQGVGYGYTF.

This sequence joins TRBV5-8 and TRBJ1-1; D gene unclear. The CDR3 is made up of 12 amino acids. Germline assignment: CDR1 SGHTS and CDR2 YDEGEE. V was pared by 4 bases and J by 5 bases, with 9 bases between. The CDR3 DNA reads as TGTGCCAGCAGCAATGCGAGGACTGAAGCTTTCTTT. Translated: CASSNARTEAFF.

The genes are TRBV7-3 and TRBJ2-1, with D perhaps matching TRBD1 (6 bases). V was shortened by 6 bases and J by 0 bases, with 12 bases between the two germline ends. CDR3 length: 15 amino acids. CDR1 is SGHTA, CDR2 FQGTGA, per germline. CDR3 coding DNA: TGTGCCAGCAGTGTAAACAGGGACTCCTACAATGAGCAGTTCTTC. Residues: CASSVNRDSYNEQFF.

The chain combines TRBV6-1 with TRBJ1-1, with TRBD1 matching over 7 bases. CDR1 is MNHNS, CDR2 SASEGT, per germline. With 9 bases clipped from V and 1 base from J, the junction kept 11 bases outside the gene matches. The CDR3 loop spans 15 amino acids. CDR3 sequence (DNA): TGTGCCAGGGTGCCGAGAGGGGGCAGGAACACTGAAGCTTTCTTT. It is translated as CARVPRGGRNTEAFF.